The table lists the clone carrying this T cell receptor (beta chain) with a few counts. Its antigen is unidentified. The sample belongs to a study of beta chain features in type 1 diabetes. Study-level results: PCR might show a preference for shorter templates, equally across patients and controls. Shortening of TCRB CDR3s, moderate but significant, appeared in all four CD4+ subsets of Type 1 diabetes patients.

There was one heparinised blood draw per donor, averaging around 100 mL. In all sorted populations, purity surpassed 95%. Expressed TCRB transcripts got sequenced, as all isolated RNA was reverse transcribed. Libraries were prepared by immunoSEQ multiplex PCR; TCRdb keeps only in-frame clonotypes and omits some of them. Altogether fewer than 350,000 clones are present, 15% being singletons, with the ten largest covering roughly 0.015%. Germline V CDR1 and CDR2: SGHTA, FQGNSA. There are 15 residues in the CDR3. Unmatched junction bases numbered 9, after V lost 1 base and J lost 9 bases. Material: naive CD4+ T cells from blood. The chain is built from TRBV7-2 and TRBJ2-5; 9 bases are a match to TRBD1. The source of this sequence is a man younger than 30 with type 1 diabetes. The CDR3 region has the DNA TGTGCCAGCAGCTTAGGCTGGACAGGGGAAGTGGCCCAGTACTTC. Translated: CASSLGWTGEVAQYF.